This T cell receptor beta chain was retrieved from a study of cytomegalovirus exposure and HLA in healthy donors. Overall study: When over 300 donors were genotyped, roughly 82% of them were found to fall in the Caucasian-associated ancestry cluster.

General observations from the study: Analysis performed later showed TCR beta chains linked to HLA being more clonally expanded than equally common others.

Note on this clone: What it binds is not known.

The V end was cut by 3 bases, the J end by 6 bases, with 14 bases between. Per the germline V gene, CDR1 is LNHDA and CDR2 is SQIVND (reference sequence). The CDR3 has 15 residues. The PCR used 60 Vbeta and 13 Jbeta primers. TCRdb keeps only in-frame clones here, not all; method: immunoSEQ multiplex PCR. Of around 150,000 clones listed, roughly 80% are singletons. Sequencing was carried out using PBMCs. This TCR was sampled from a man between 18 and 29 years old in good health and CMV-seropositive. This rearrangement joins TRBV19 to TRBJ2-2; D perhaps matches TRBD2 (6 bases). Written as DNA, the CDR3 is TGTGCCAGTAGTATCTCGACGACTAGTTCCGGGGAGCTGTTTTTT. Its translation is CASSISTTSSGELFF.